This T cell receptor beta chain came from a study of CD8+ T cells in alopecia areata. Study background: Tofacitinib administration to treated patients was oral, at 5 to 10 mg twice daily. Study-wide points: Sequencing of scalp samples also includes resident alphabeta T cells from normal skin.

Germline V gene data show CDR1 as SGHRS and CDR2 as YFSETQ. V lost 0 bases and J 8 bases, leaving 18 bases between the germline ends. The CDR3 is 16 amino acids. It was cDNA, reverse transcribed from extracted RNA, that served as the sequencing template. Repertoires were generated with immunoSEQ multiplex PCR, while TCRdb's copy carries only in-frame clones and drops some. This repertoire shows 60,000 to 90,000 clones, about 71% found once; its top ten account for around 22%. In this sample, this clone turned up a few times. Its antigen is unidentified. Treatment noted: oral pan-JAK inhibitor, 5-10 mg twice daily. Both peripheral blood and punch biopsies of lesional scalp skin were obtained from patients who had alopecia areata.

Sequencing used CD8+ T cells sorted from blood, obtained at week 24, from a patient treated with tofacitinib. The sequence came from a human donor with alopecia areata. This chain connects TRBV5-1 to TRBJ2-1; D is perhaps TRBD1 (5 bases). The CDR3 protein is CASSLEGGHPMDEQFF. The DNA of the CDR3 is TGCGCCAGCAGCTTGGAAGGTGGACACCCGATGGATGAGCAGTTCTTC. Filled out from reference TRBV5-1 and TRBJ2-1, the complete variable domain reads KAGVTQTPRYLIKTRGQQVTLSCSPISGHRSVSWYQQTPGQGLQFLFEYFSETQRNKGNFPGRFSGRQFSNSRSEMNVSTLELGDSALYLCASSLEGGHPMDEQFFGPGTRLTVL.